This TCR beta chain was profiled in a study of radiotherapy plus CTLA-4 blockade in lung cancer. Study-level background: Objective responses were observed in approximately 20% of patients, and disease control was achieved by around 31%. The study's findings and limits: TCR clones of tumor origin grew in blood after radiotherapy plus ipilimumab.

This clone was recorded a few times. Antigen specificity is unknown. Ipilimumab CTLA-4 blockade and focal radiation were given to patients with chemo-refractory metastatic non-small-cell lung cancer. Assay used: immunoSEQ multiplex PCR; TCRdb lists only in-frame clones, some missing. Among tens of thousands of clones listed, 88% were seen once. Looked up from germline, CDR1 is KGHSH and CDR2 is LQKENI. Trimming took off 3 bases at V and 5 bases at J, with 10 bases between the two ends. The CDR3 loop spans 13 amino acids. Sequenced here: peripheral blood, sampled from a patient treated with radiotherapy plus ipilimumab. This chain connects TRBV18 to TRBJ1-1; D possibly corresponds to TRBD1 (5 bases). The sequence was collected from a human donor with non-small cell lung cancer whose response to radiotherapy plus ipilimumab could not be evaluated. The CDR3 DNA follows: TGTGCCAGCTCACCCACAGGAAGGACTGAAGCTTTCTTT. This gives the protein CASSPTGRTEAFF.